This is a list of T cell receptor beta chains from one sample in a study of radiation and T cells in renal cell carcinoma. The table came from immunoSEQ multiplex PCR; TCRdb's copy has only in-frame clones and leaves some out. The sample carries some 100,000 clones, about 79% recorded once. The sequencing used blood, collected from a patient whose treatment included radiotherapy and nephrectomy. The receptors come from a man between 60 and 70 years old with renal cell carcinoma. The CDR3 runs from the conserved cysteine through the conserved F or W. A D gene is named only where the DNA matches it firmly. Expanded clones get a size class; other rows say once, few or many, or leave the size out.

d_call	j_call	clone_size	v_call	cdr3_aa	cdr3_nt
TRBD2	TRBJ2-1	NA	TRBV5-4	CASSPPGRREVLYNEQFF	TGTGCCAGCAGCCCGCCGGGGCGGCGGGAGGTCCTTTACAATGAGCAGTTCTTC
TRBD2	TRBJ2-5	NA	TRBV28	CASSALANQETQYF	TGTGCCAGCAGTGCACTAGCGAACCAAGAGACCCAGTACTTC
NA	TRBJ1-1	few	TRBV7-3	CASSLNGQDGTEAFF	TGTGCCAGCAGCTTAAATGGGCAGGATGGCACTGAAGCTTTCTTT
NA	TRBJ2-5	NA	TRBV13	CASSWGAGDQGETQYF	TGTGCCAGCAGCTGGGGGGCAGGAGATCAAGGAGAGACCCAGTACTTC
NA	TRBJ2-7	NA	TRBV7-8	CASSSLTYEQYF	TGTGCCAGCAGCAGCCTCACCTACGAGCAGTACTTC
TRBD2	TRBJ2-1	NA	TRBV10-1	CASSAGTSLQEFF	TGCGCCAGCAGTGCCGGGACTAGCCTACAGGAGTTCTTC
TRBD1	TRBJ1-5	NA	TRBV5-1	CASSRQGQEWRRSQPQHF	TGCGCCAGCAGCCGGCAGGGACAGGAGTGGCGTCGGAGTCAGCCCCAGCATTTT
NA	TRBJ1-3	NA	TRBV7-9	CASSLAQANTIYF	TGTGCCAGCAGCTTAGCCCAGGCGAACACCATATATTTT
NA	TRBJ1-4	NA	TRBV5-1	CASSLDTREGEKLFF	TGCGCCAGCAGCTTGGATACTAGGGAAGGGGAAAAACTGTTTTTT
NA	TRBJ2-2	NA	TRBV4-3	CASSRRGGRDTGELFF	TGCGCCAGCAGCCGGAGAGGGGGAAGGGACACCGGGGAGCTGTTTTTT
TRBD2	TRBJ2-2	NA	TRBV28	CATRGAGGPLGELFF	TGTGCCACCCGAGGTGCGGGAGGGCCCCTCGGGGAGCTGTTTTTT
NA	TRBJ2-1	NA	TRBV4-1	CASSRTEYNEQFF	TGCGCCAGCAGCCGGACAGAATACAATGAGCAGTTCTTC
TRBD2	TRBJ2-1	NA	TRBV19	CASKLAGANYNEQFF	TGTGCCAGTAAACTAGCGGGAGCGAACTACAATGAGCAGTTCTTC
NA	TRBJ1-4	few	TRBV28	CATVQQVNEKLFF	TGTGCCACCGTTCAACAGGTTAATGAAAAACTGTTTTTT
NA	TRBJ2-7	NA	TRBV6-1	CASRPRTGASYEQYF	TGTGCCAGCCGACCCAGGACGGGGGCCTCCTACGAGCAGTACTTC
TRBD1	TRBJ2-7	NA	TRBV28	CASRGTGAYYEQYF	TGTGCCAGCAGGGGGACAGGGGCCTATTACGAGCAGTACTTC
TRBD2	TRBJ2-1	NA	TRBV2	CASSDRLAGMGNEQFF	TGTGCCAGCAGTGACCGGCTAGCGGGAATGGGCAATGAGCAGTTCTTC
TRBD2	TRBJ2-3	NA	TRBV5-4	CASSAGLAGGLDTQYF	TGTGCCAGCAGCGCGGGACTAGCGGGAGGGCTAGATACGCAGTATTTT
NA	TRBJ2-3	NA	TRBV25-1	CASSEYLGPPTTDTQYF	TGTGCCAGCAGTGAATATTTAGGTCCCCCTACGACAGATACGCAGTATTTT
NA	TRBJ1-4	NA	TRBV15	CATSRDLGGWEKLFF	TGTGCCACCAGCAGAGATTTAGGGGGGTGGGAAAAACTGTTTTTT
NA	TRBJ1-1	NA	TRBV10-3	CAISAASLRAGTEAFF	NA